The 22 T cell receptor beta chains given below trace back to one sample, sequenced in a study of memory CD4+ T cells and cytomegalovirus serostatus. Single viable CD3+CD4+CD8-CD45RO+ cells were sorted as the memory CD4+ T cells. Generated by immunoSEQ multiplex PCR, the TCRdb table keeps only in-frame clones and is missing some. The table records tens of thousands of clones, approximately 82% of them present only once. Sequencing used memory CD4+ T cells from blood. The receptors come from an adult in good health and CMV-seronegative.

The genes are TRBV5-1 and TRBJ1-1; D perhaps matches TRBD1 (5 bases). With 0 bases removed from V and 3 bases from J, the gap between germline ends came to 12 bases. This CDR3 has 15 residues. Germline CDR1 reads SGHRS; CDR2 reads YFSETQ. CDR3 DNA: TGCGCCAGCAGCTTGGCTCCGGGCAGGGACACTGAAGCTTTCTTT. Residues: CASSLAPGRDTEAFF.

DNA of the CDR3: TGCGCCAGCAGCGGGGGACTAGCGGGGGGGCAACCCCCCTACAATGAGCAGTTCTTC. Translated, it gives CASSGGLAGGQPPYNEQFF. This rearrangement joins TRBV10-2 to TRBJ2-1; 16 positions agree with TRBD2. V was clipped by 6 bases and J by 2 bases; unmatched bases: 10. CDR3 length: 19 amino acids. The V gene's germline CDR1 is WSHSY and CDR2 SAAADI.

The rearrangement uses TRBV5-1 and TRBJ1-2, with D tentatively TRBD1 (5 bases). Trimming took off 4 bases at V and 4 bases at J, with 14 bases between the two ends. CDR1 SGHRS and CDR2 YFSETQ come from the germline V gene. CDR3 length: 14 amino acids. The CDR3 region is CASSTPDSLYGYTF. As DNA, the CDR3 is TGCGCCAGCAGCACACCTGACAGCCTCTATGGCTACACCTTC.

This rearrangement joins TRBV9 to TRBJ1-6; no clear D gene. The V gene's germline CDR1 is SGDLS and CDR2 YYNGEE. The CDR3 runs 13 residues. V was cut by 0 bases and J by 8 bases, with 6 bases left in between. The CDR3 DNA is TGTGCCAGCAGCGTAGTCTTTGATTCACCCCTCCACTTT. This codes for CASSVVFDSPLHF.

The gene calls are TRBV7-8 and TRBJ2-7; TRBD1 matches 9 bases. Germline V gene sequence: CDR1 SGHVS, CDR2 FQNEAQ. J was trimmed by 0 bases and V by 5 bases; bases with no gene match: 2. The CDR3 has 14 residues. CDR3 DNA sequence: TGTGCCAGCAGCAGGGACAGGGTCTCCTACGAGCAGTACTTC. The encoded protein is CASSRDRVSYEQYF.

This chain joins TRBV5-1 and TRBJ2-2; D uncertain. V shed 0 bases and J shed 1 base, with 13 bases lying between them. Germline loops: CDR1 SGHRS, CDR2 YFSETQ. The CDR3 spans 17 residues. CDR3: CASSLDGTLMNTGELFF. Written as DNA, the CDR3 is TGCGCCAGCAGCTTGGATGGCACCCTAATGAACACCGGGGAGCTGTTTTTT.

The chain employs TRBV28 and TRBJ1-1; no firm D call. The germline V and J ends were trimmed by 5 bases and 0 bases, with 10 bases remaining between them. The CDR3 contains 14 residues. CDR1 and CDR2 (germline): MDHEN, SYDVKM. This CDR3 is CASSTRVLNTEAFF. DNA of the CDR3: TGTGCCAGCAGTACGAGGGTCCTGAACACTGAAGCTTTCTTT.

The chain has TRBV5-5 and TRBJ1-1; D is unresolved. Germline CDR1 reads SGHKS; CDR2 reads YYEKEE (reference sequence). The CDR3 has 13 residues. The V gene lost 4 bases and the J gene lost 7 bases, with 14 bases spanning the gap. The CDR3 loop reads CASSRGRTNEAFF. The CDR3 region has the DNA TGTGCCAGCAGCAGAGGACGGACTAATGAAGCTTTCTTT.

The chain has TRBV5-4 and TRBJ2-7; 13 positions match TRBD2. Germline V gives CDR1 SGHNT, CDR2 YYREEE (reference sequence). After removal of 4 bases from V and 3 bases from J, the junction contained 13 bases not matched to a gene. The CDR3 spans 18 residues. CDR3 sequence (DNA): TGTGCCAGCAGCCTTGGGCGGACTAGCGGGGGCCTTTACTACGAGCAGTACTTC. This sequence encodes CASSLGRTSGGLYYEQYF.

J is TRBJ2-1 and V is TRBV7-8; a weak D match, TRBD1 (5 bases). Germline assignment: CDR1 SGHVS and CDR2 FQNEAQ. CDR3 size: 16 residues. V shed 4 bases and J shed 10 bases, with 23 bases lying between them. CDR3 amino acids: CASSYDRMRLFSEQFF. The CDR3 bases are TGTGCCAGCAGCTATGACAGAATGCGGCTTTTTTCCGAGCAGTTCTTC.

This chain links TRBV11-2 with TRBJ1-1, with no clear D. There are 14 residues in the CDR3. The V gene lost 4 bases and the J gene lost 1 base, with 10 bases spanning the gap. Germline V lookup: CDR1 SGHAT, CDR2 FQNNGV. The DNA of the CDR3 is TGTGCCAGCAGCTCCGCGGGAGGGAACACTGAAGCTTTCTTT. This gives the protein CASSSAGGNTEAFF.

About this clone: A read error may be the cause here, since a much bigger clone is one base away. The chain links TRBV30 to TRBJ1-5, with 9 bases identical to TRBD1. V trimming: 1 base; J trimming: 3 bases; junction bases outside the gene matches: 10. Germline V gives CDR1 GTSNPN, CDR2 SVGIG (reference sequence). The CDR3 loop spans 17 amino acids. The CDR3 coding sequence is TGTGCCTGGAGTGCAGGGGACAGGGAAGGAGACAATCAGCCCCAGCATTTT. It specifies CAWSAGDREGDNQPQHF. The variable domain in full, completed from reference TRBV30 and TRBJ1-5, reads SQTIHQWPATLVQPVGSPLSLECTVEGTSNPNLYWYRQAAGRGLQLLFYSVGIGQISSEVPQNLSASRPQDRQFILSSKKLLLSDSGFYLCAWSAGDREGDNQPQHFGDGTRLSIL.

This clone was counted only a few times. This chain connects TRBV6-1 to TRBJ1-3, with TRBD1 as a possible D gene (5 bases). The V end lost 4 bases, the J end lost 1 base, and 14 bases lay between the germline ends. This CDR3 comprises 16 residues. CDR1 is MNHNS and CDR2 is SASEGT in the germline V gene. Here the CDR3 reads CASSVTTGTSGNTIYF. The CDR3, as DNA: TGTGCCAGCAGTGTAACCACCGGGACTTCTGGAAACACCATATATTTT.

The genes are TRBV5-1 and TRBJ1-4; 10 nucleotides match TRBD1. Per germline, CDR1 SGHRS and CDR2 YFSETQ. CDR3 length: 16 residues. Losses at the gene ends were 0 bases for V and 3 bases for J; bases not matched to a gene: 2. CDR3 sequence reads: CASSLGQGAANEKLFF. DNA of the CDR3: TGCGCCAGCAGCTTGGGACAGGGGGCGGCTAATGAAAAACTGTTTTTT.

V is TRBV28 and J is TRBJ1-5, with a tentative D call TRBD1 (6 bases). CDR1 MDHEN and CDR2 SYDVKM come from the germline V gene. This CDR3 contains 16 residues. Trimming cost V 6 bases and J 1 base, with 16 bases left between them. The CDR3 protein is CASSLPRQGSNQPQHF. For the CDR3, the DNA is TGTGCCAGCAGCCTCCCCCGCCAGGGGAGCAATCAGCCCCAGCATTTT.

The V call is TRBV11-2, the J call TRBJ1-2, with D hard to call. Trimming cost V 2 bases and J 6 bases, with 22 bases left between them. Germline V gene lookup returns CDR1 SGHAT and CDR2 FQNNGV. The CDR3 spans 17 residues. CDR3 sequence (DNA): TGTGCCAGCAGCTTAAGTCACAGACCCGATACCTCTAATGGCTACACCTTC. Its translation: CASSLSHRPDTSNGYTF. Full variable domain (remainder filled in from reference TRBV11-2 and TRBJ1-2): EAGVAQSPRYKIIEKRQSVAFWCNPISGHATLYWYQQILGQGPKLLIQFQNNGVVDDSQLPKDRFSAERLKGVDSTLKIQPAKLEDSAVYLCASSLSHRPDTSNGYTFGSGTRLTVV.

The chain combines TRBV27 with TRBJ2-7; no clear D. V was clipped by 5 bases and J by 5 bases, with 19 bases between them. There are 15 residues in the CDR3. Germline CDR1 MNHEY, CDR2 SMNVEV (reference sequence). CDR3: CASSPPGLGSHEQYF. In DNA form, the CDR3 reads TGTGCCAGCAGTCCACCGGGCCTTGGTTCCCACGAGCAGTACTTC.

The J gene is TRBJ2-2, the V gene TRBV7-5; the DNA was not compared with TRBD1, the D call given in the table. TRBV7-5 is listed as a pseudogene. CDR3 length: 16 amino acids. The CDR3 DNA is TGTGCCAGAAGCGCCGAGACAGGTGCGAACACCGGGGAGCTGTTTTTT. It encodes CARSAETGANTGELFF.

The chain joins TRBV6-6 to TRBJ2-3; 9 nucleotides align to TRBD2. The germline CDR1 and CDR2 sequences are MNHNY and SVGAGI (reference sequence). After removal of 6 bases from V and 4 bases from J, the junction contained 11 bases not matched to a gene. The CDR3 length is 16 residues. Here the CDR3 reads CASSPWLAGGPDTQYF. The CDR3 nucleotides are TGTGCCAGCAGCCCTTGGCTGGCGGGGGGGCCAGATACGCAGTATTTT.

Concerning this clone itself: Distinct nucleotide sequences in the sample also encode this CDR3. The chain recombines TRBV18 with TRBJ2-4, with D possibly TRBD1 on 6 matching bases. The CDR3 has 14 amino acids. The ends were cut back, 0 bases at V and 3 bases at J, with 6 bases in the middle. The V gene's germline CDR1 is KGHSH and CDR2 LQKENI. CDR3 nucleotide sequence: TGTGCCAGCTCACCACCGGGACACAAAAACATTCAGTACTTC. Protein: CASSPPGHKNIQYF.

This clone was counted only a few times. The chain links TRBV11-2 to TRBJ2-1; 12 bases align to TRBD2. V gave up 3 bases and J gave up 6 bases; unmatched junction bases: 0. Germline loops: CDR1 SGHAT, CDR2 FQNNGV. The CDR3 loop spans 14 amino acids. The CDR3 DNA reads TGTGCCAGCAGCTTGACTAGCGGGGGCAATGAGCAGTTCTTC. Encoded protein: CASSLTSGGNEQFF.

This clone was counted a few times. This chain joins TRBV7-9 and TRBJ2-7; 8 nucleotides line up with TRBD2. CDR1 and CDR2 from the germline V gene are SEHNR and FQNEAQ (reference sequence). The junction had 8 bases not matched to a gene; V was cut back by 5 bases and J by 2 bases. The CDR3 is 15 residues long. This CDR3 reads CASSPPTGGTYEQYF. The CDR3 DNA sequence: TGTGCCAGCAGCCCACCTACGGGGGGGACCTACGAGCAGTACTTC. Full variable domain (rest looked up from reference TRBV7-9 and TRBJ2-7): DTGVSQNPRHKITKRGQNVTFRCDPISEHNRLYWYRQTLGQGPEFLTYFQNEAQLEKSRLLSDRFSAERPKGSFSTLEIQRTEQGDSAMYLCASSPPTGGTYEQYFGPGTRLTVT.